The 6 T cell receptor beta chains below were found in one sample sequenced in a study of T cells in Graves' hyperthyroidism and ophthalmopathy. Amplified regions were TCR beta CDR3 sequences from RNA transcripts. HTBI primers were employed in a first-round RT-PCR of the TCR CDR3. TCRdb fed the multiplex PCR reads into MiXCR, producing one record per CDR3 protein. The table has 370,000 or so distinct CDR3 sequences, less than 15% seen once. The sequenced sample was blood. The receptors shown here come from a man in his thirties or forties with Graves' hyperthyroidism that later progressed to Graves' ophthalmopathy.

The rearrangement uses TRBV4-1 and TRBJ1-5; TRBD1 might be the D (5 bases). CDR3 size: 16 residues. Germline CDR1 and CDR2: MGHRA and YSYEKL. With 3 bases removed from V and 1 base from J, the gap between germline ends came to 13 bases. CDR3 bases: TGCGCCAGCAGCCACCCACGGGGACGGAGCAATCAGCCCCAGCATTTT. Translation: CASSHPRGRSNQPQHF.

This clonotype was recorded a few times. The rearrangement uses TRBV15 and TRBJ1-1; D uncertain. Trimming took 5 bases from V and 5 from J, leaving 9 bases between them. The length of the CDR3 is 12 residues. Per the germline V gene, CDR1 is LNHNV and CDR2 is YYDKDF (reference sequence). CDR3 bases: TGTGCCACCAGCTTAGGAGAGACTGAAGCTTTCTTT. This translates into CATSLGETEAFF.

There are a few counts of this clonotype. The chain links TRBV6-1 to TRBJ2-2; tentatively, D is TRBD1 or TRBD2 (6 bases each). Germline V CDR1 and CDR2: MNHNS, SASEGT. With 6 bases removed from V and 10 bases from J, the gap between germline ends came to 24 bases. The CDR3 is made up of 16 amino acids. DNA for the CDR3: TGTGCCAGCAGCCGATACTCATTACAGGGAGGTCAGGAGCTGTTTTTT. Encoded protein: CASSRYSLQGGQELFF.

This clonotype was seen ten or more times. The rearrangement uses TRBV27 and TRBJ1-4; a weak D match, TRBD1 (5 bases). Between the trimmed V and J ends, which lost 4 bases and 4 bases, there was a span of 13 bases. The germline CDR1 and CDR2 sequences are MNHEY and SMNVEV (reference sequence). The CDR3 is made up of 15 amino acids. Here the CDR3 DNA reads TGTGCCAGCAGTTCCCCGGGGGACGGTAATGAAAAACTGTTTTTT. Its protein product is CASSSPGDGNEKLFF. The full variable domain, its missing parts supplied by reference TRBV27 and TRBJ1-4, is EAQVTQNPRYLITVTGKKLTVTCSQNMNHEYMSWYRQDPGLGLRQIYYSMNVEVTDKGDVPEGYKVSRKEKRNFPLILESPSPNQTSLYFCASSSPGDGNEKLFFGSGTQLSVL.

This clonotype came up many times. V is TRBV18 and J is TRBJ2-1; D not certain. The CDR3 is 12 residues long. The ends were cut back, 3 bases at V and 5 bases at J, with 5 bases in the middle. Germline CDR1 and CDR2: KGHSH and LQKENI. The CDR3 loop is CASSPNHNEQFF. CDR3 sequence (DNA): TGTGCCAGCTCACCGAACCACAATGAGCAGTTCTTC.

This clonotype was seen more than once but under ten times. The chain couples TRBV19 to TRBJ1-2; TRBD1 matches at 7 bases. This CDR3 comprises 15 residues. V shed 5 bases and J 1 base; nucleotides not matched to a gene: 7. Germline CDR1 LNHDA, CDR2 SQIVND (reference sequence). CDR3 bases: TGTGCCAGTAGTGACGCCGGGACAGTTAACTATGGCTACACCTTC. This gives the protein CASSDAGTVNYGYTF. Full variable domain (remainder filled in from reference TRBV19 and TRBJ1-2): DGGITQSPKYLFRKEGQNVTLSCEQNLNHDAMYWYRQDPGQGLRLIYYSQIVNDFQKGDIAEGYSVSREKKESFPLTVTSAQKNPTAFYLCASSDAGTVNYGYTFGSGTRLTVV.